This TCR beta chain was found in a study of cytomegalovirus exposure and HLA in healthy donors. Study at large: Genotyping showed roughly 83% of roughly 390 donors falling in the Caucasian-associated ancestry cluster.

Comment on this clone: Antigen: not known.

PCR amplification relied on 60 Vbeta primers (plus 13 Jbeta primers). TCRdb's copy holds only in-frame clones and misses some; the assay was immunoSEQ multiplex PCR. The sample includes 110,000 to 150,000 clones, around a tenth seen only once; the top ten take approximately 1.9%. Study-wide results and limits: Reportedly, diagnosis of cytomegalovirus status by the classifier showed high specificity and sensitivity. A few of the chains that were CMV-associated were confirmed in vitro to be specific for CMV antigens.

V lost 8 bases to trimming and J lost 2 bases, with 14 bases between them. The CDR3 has 14 residues. Looked up from germline, CDR1 is MNHNY and CDR2 is SVGAGI (reference sequence). Sequenced sample: PBMCs. The clonotype was recovered from a man aged 50-59 years in good health and CMV-seronegative. The chain recombines TRBV6-6 with TRBJ2-3; weak D call: TRBD2 (6 bases). The CDR3 loop reads CASRAGRITDTQYF. CDR3 coding DNA: TGTGCCAGCCGGGCGGGGCGAATCACAGATACGCAGTATTTT.